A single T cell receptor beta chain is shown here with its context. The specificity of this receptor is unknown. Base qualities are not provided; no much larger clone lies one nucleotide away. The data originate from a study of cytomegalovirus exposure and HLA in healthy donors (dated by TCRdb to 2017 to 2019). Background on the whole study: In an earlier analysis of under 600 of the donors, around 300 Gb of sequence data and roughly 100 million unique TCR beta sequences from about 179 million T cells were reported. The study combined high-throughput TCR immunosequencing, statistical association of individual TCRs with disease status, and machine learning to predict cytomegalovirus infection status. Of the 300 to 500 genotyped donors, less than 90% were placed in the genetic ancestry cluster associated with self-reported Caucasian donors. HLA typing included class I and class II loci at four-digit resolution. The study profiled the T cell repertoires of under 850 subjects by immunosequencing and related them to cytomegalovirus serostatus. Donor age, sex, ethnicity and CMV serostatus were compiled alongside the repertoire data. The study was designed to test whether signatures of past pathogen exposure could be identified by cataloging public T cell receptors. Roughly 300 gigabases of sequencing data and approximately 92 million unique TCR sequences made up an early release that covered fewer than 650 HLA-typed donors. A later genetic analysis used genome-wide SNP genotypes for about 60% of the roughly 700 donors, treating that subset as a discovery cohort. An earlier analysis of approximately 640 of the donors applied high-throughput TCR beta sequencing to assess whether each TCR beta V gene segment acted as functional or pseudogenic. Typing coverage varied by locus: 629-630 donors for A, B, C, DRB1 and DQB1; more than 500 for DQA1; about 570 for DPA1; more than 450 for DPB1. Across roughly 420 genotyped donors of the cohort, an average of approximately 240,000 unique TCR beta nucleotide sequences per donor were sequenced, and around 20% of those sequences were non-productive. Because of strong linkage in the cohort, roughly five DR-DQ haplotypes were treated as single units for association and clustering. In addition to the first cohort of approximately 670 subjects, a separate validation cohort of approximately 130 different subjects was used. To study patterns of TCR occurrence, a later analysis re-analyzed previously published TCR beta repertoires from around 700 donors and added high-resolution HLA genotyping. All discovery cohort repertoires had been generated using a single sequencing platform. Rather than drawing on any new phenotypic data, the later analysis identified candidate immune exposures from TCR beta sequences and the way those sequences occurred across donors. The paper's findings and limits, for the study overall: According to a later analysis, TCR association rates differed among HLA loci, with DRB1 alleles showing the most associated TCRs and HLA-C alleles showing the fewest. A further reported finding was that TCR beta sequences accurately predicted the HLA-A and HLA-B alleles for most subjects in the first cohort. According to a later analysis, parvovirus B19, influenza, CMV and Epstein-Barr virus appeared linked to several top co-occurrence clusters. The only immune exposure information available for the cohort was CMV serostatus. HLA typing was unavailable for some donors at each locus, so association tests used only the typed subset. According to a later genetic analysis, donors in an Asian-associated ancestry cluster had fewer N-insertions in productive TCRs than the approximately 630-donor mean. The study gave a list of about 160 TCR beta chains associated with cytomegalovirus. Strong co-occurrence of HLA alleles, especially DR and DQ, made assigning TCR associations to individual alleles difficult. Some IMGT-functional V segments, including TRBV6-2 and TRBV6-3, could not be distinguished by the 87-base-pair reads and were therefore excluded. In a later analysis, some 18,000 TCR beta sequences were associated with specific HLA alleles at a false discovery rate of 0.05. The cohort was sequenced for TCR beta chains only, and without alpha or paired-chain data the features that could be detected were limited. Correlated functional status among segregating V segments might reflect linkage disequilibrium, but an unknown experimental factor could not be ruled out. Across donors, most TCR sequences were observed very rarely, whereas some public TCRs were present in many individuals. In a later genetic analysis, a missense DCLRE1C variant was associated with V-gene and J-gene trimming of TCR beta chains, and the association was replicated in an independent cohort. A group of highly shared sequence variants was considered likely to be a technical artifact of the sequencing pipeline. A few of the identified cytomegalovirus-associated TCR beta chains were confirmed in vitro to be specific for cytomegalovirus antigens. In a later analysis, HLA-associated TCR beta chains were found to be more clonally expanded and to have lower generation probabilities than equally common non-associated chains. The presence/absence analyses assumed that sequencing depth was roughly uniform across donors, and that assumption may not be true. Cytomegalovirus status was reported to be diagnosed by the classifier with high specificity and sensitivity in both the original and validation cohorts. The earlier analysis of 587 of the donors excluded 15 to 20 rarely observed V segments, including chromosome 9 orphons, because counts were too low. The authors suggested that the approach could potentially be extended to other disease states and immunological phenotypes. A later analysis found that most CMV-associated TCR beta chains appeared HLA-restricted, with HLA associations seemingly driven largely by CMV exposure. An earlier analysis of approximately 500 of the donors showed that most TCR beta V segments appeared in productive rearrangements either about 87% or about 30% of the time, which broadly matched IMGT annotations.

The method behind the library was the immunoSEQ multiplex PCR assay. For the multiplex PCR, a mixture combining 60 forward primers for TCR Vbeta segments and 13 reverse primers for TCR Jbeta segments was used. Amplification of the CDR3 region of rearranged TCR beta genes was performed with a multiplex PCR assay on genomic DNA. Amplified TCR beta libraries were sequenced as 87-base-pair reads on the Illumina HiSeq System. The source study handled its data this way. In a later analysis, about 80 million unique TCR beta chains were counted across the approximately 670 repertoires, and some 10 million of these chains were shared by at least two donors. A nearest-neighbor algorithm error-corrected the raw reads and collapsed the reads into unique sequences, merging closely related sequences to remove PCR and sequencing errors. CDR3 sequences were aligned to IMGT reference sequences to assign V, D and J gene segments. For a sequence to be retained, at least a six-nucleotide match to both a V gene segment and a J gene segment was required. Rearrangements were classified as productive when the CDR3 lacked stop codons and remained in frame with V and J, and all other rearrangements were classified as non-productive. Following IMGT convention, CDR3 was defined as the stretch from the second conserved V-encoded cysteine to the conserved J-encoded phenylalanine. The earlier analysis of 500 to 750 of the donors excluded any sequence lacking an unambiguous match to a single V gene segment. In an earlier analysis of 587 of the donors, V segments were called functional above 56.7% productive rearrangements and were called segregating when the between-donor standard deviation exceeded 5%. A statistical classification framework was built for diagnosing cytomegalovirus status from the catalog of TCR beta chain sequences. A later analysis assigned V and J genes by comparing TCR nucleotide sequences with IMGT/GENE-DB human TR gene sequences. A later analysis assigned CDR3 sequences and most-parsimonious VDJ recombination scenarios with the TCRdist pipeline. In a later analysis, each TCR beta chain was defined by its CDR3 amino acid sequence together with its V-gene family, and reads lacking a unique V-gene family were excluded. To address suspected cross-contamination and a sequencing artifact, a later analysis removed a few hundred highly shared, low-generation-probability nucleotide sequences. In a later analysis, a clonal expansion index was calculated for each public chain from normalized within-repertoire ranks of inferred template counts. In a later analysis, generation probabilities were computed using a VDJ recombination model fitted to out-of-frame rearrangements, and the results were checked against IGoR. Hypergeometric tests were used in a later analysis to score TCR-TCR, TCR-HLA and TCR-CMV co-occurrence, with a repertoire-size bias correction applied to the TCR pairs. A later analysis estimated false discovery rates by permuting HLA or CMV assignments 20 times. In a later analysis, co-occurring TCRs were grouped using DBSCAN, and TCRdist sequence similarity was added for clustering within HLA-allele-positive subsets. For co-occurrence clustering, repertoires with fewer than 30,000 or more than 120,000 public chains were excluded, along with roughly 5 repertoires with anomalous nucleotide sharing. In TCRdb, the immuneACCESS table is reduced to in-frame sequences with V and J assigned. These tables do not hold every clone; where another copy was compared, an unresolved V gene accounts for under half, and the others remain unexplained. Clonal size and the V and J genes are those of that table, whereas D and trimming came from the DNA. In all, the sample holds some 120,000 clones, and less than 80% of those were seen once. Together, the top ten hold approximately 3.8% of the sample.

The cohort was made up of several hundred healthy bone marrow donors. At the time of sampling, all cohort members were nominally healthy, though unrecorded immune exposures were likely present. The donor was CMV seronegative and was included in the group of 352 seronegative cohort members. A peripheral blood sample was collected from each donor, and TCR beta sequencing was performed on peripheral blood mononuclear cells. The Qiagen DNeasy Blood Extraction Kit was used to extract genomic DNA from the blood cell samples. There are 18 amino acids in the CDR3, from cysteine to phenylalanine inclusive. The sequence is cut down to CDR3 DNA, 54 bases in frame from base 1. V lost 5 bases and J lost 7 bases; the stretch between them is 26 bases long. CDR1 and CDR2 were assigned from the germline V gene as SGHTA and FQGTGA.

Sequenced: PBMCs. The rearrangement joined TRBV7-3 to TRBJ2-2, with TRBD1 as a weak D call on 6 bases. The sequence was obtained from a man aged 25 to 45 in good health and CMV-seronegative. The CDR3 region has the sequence CASSPHRIAGDGRGELFF. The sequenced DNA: TGTGCCAGCAGCCCCCACCGGATTGCAGGGGACGGGCGCGGGGAGCTGTTTTTT.